The sequence of this TCR beta chain was determined in a study of T cells in Graves' hyperthyroidism and ophthalmopathy. The V end was cut by 7 bases, the J end by 7 bases, with 11 bases between. The CDR3 contains 12 residues. Germline CDR1 is MNHEY and CDR2 is SMNVEV (reference sequence). RNA transcripts yielded amplified TCR beta CDR3 regions. The study used the HTBI primer set for a first-round RT-PCR of the TCR CDR3. TCRdb re-derived calls from the multiplex PCR reads in MiXCR, one entry per CDR3 protein. There are 250,000 to 300,000 distinct CDR3 sequences in the sample; 10% to 15% occur only once, and about 8% lies in the top ten. This clonotype came up many times.

This chain connects TRBV27 to TRBJ2-1; D assignment may be TRBD1 or TRBD2 (6 bases each). This clonotype was obtained from a woman under 40 with Graves' hyperthyroidism that later progressed to Graves' ophthalmopathy. Specimen: blood. The CDR3 region has the DNA TGTGCCAGCACAAGGGGGGATAATGAGCAGTTCTTC. Translating gives CASTRGDNEQFF.